The rows below give T cell receptor beta chains drawn from one sample of a study of T-cell memory formation after mild COVID-19. TCRdb used MiXCR to reprocess the 5' RACE reads, holding one entry per CDR3 protein. This repertoire shows 110,000 or so distinct CDR3 sequences, over 20% found once; its top ten account for approximately 40%. The sample taken for sequencing was PBMCs or a T cell subset sorted from them (not recorded which). These receptors all stem from a man between 18 and 29 years old who had mild COVID-19 (a few samples of this study predate the infection). Cell type and time point are not known. Each CDR3 is given with its conserved first and last residue. The D gene is left open where the match is weak. The listing skips clone size in some rows; elsewhere it reads once, few, many or a size class.

>.|few|TRBV7-9|TRBJ2-7
CASSPTQTPAEQYF
TGTGCCAGCAGTCCGACTCAAACTCCGGCCGAGCAGTACTTC
>.|.|TRBV5-1|TRBJ2-5
CASSPGHYQETQYF
TGCGCCAGCAGCCCGGGACACTACCAAGAGACCCAGTACTTC
>.|few|TRBV29-1|TRBJ1-2
CSVESGIKGANYGYTF
TGCAGCGTTGAAAGTGGGATTAAAGGTGCTAACTATGGCTACACCTTC
>.|.|TRBV7-9|TRBJ2-5
CASARETQYF
TGTGCCAGCGCTCGAGAGACCCAGTACTTC
>.|few|TRBV6-5|TRBJ2-1
CASSYRDNEQFF
TGTGCCAGCAGTTACCGGGACAATGAGCAGTTCTTC
>.|.|TRBV12-3/TRBV12-4|TRBJ2-1
CSSSLSALGGEQFF
TGTTCCAGCAGTTTGTCAGCCTTGGGTGGTGAGCAGTTCTTC
>.|.|TRBV27|TRBJ2-6
CASSLRGDGANVLTF
TGTGCCAGCAGCCTAAGGGGGGACGGGGCCAACGTCCTGACTTTC
>.|few|TRBV7-8|TRBJ2-2
CASCIANTGELFF
TGTGCCAGCTGCATAGCTAACACCGGGGAGCTGTTTTTT
>TRBD1|.|TRBV29-1|TRBJ1-1
CSVRQGLLKDTEAFF
TGCAGCGTACGACAGGGGTTACTTAAGGACACTGAAGCTTTCTTT
>.|.|TRBV5-1|TRBJ2-3
CASSHDQGRLSTDTQYF
TGCGCCAGCAGCCACGACCAAGGGCGGCTAAGCACAGATACGCAGTATTTT
>.|.|TRBV19|TRBJ1-1
CASSMPSEAFF
TGTGCCAGTAGTATGCCCTCTGAAGCTTTCTTT
>.|few|TRBV6-5|TRBJ2-1
CASRTRGVGEQFF
TGTGCCAGCAGGACGAGGGGGGTGGGAGAGCAGTTCTTC
>.|few|TRBV9|TRBJ2-2
CASSVRGQNTGELFF
TGTGCCAGCAGCGTAAGAGGTCAAAACACCGGGGAGCTGTTTTTT
>.|few|TRBV4-1|TRBJ2-5
CASSTYRTGQETQYF
TGCGCCAGCAGTACATACCGGACTGGCCAAGAGACCCAGTACTTC
>.|.|TRBV6-5|TRBJ2-4
CASSYGAEKNIQYF
TGTGCCAGCAGTTACGGCGCAGAAAAAAACATTCAGTACTTC
>.|.|TRBV7-6|TRBJ1-1
CASSSQGSTEAFF
TGTGCCAGCAGCTCACAAGGAAGCACTGAAGCTTTCTTT
>.|.|TRBV24-1|TRBJ2-1
CATSVGENEQFF
TGTGCCACCAGTGTAGGGGAGAATGAGCAGTTCTTC
>.|.|TRBV4-3|TRBJ2-6
CASSQVQVASAFFPTGANVLTF
TGCGCCAGCAGCCAAGTACAGGTCGCGTCGGCCTTCTTTCCAACTGGGGCCAACGTCCTGACTTTC
>TRBD1|.|TRBV7-9|TRBJ1-2
CASSDRELYGYTF
TGTGCCAGCAGCGACAGGGAGCTCTATGGCTACACCTTC
>TRBD2|.|TRBV5-1|TRBJ2-7
CASSLGQGLHYEQYF
TGCGCCAGCAGCTTGGGGCAGGGACTACACTACGAGCAGTACTTC
>TRBD1|.|TRBV6-5|TRBJ1-2
CASSTNPGTGPGGYTF
TGTGCCAGCAGTACAAATCCCGGGACAGGGCCGGGTGGCTACACCTTC
>.|few|TRBV4-3|TRBJ2-3
CASSQGLLTDTQYF
TGCGCCAGCAGCCAAGGGTTGCTTACAGATACGCAGTATTTT
>TRBD2|.|TRBV7-6|TRBJ2-1
CASSFASGGPNEQFF
TGTGCCAGCAGCTTCGCTAGCGGGGGGCCCAATGAGCAGTTCTTC
>.|few|TRBV4-3|TRBJ1-1
CASSQTDGSLGTEAFF
TGCGCCAGCAGCCAGACGGACGGTTCTCTGGGCACTGAAGCTTTCTTT
>.|.|TRBV29-1|TRBJ2-3
CSVEGTGTNTDTQYF
TGCAGCGTTGAAGGAACCGGGACAAACACAGATACGCAGTATTTT
>.|.|TRBV7-9|TRBJ2-3
CASTPWEEVTDTQYF
TGTGCCAGCACGCCCTGGGAAGAGGTGACAGATACGCAGTATTTT
>.|.|TRBV6-2/TRBV6-3|TRBJ1-5
CASSYPASNQPQHF
TGTGCCAGCAGTTACCCAGCGAGCAATCAGCCCCAGCATTTT